The 5 T cell receptor beta chains in this list originate from one sample, sequenced in a study of naive and memory T cell subsets. An equimolar mix of two oligonucleotides served as the beta constant-region primer for TRBC1 and TRBC2. TCRdb re-called the UMI-ligation and nested PCR reads through MiXCR, storing one row per CDR3 protein. The sample lists around 35,000 distinct CDR3 sequences; about 14% were seen once. The material sequenced was effector memory CD4+ T cells from blood. Noted subset: effector memory, CD45RA- CD27-. The receptors stem from a human donor in good health.

The chain is built from TRBV28 and TRBJ2-7, with 7 bases fitting TRBD2. CDR3 length equals 15 residues. CDR1 is MDHEN, CDR2 SYDVKM, per germline. V lost 4 bases to trimming and J lost 7 bases; unmatched junction nucleotides: 13. The CDR3 region is CASSSPASGVGEQYF. The CDR3 nucleotides are TGTGCCAGCAGTTCCCCGGCGAGCGGGGTAGGTGAGCAGTACTTC. The whole variable domain, remainder taken from reference TRBV28 and TRBJ2-7, is DVKVTQSSRYLVKRTGEKVFLECVQDMDHENMFWYRQDPGLGLRLIYFSYDVKMKEKGDIPEGYSVSREKKERFSLILESASTNQTSMYLCASSSPASGVGEQYFGPGTRLTVT.

This sequence joins TRBV6-2 or TRBV6-3 and TRBJ2-7; no definite D call. Germline lookup yields CDR1 MNHEY and CDR2 SVGEGT. This CDR3 region has 14 residues. V shed 0 bases and J shed 2 bases, with 8 bases lying between them. In DNA form, the CDR3 reads TGTGCCAGCAGTTACTCGGACGGCGCCTACGAGCAGTACTTC. It codes for CASSYSDGAYEQYF.

This clonotype was counted only a few times. This chain joins TRBV24-1 and TRBJ1-4, with 12 bases aligning to TRBD1. Trimming took 5 bases from V and 7 from J; bases not matched to a gene: 13. Germline CDR1 is KGHDR and CDR2 is SFDVKD. There are 18 residues in the CDR3. DNA for the CDR3: TGTGCCACCAGTGGCGACCCGGGACAGGGGGCGTTTGGTGAAAAACTGTTTTTT. It translates to CATSGDPGQGAFGEKLFF.

This clonotype showed up just a few times. The chain combines TRBV15 with TRBJ2-3; no reliable D call. The CDR3 contains 15 residues. CDR1 LNHNV and CDR2 YYDKDF come from the germline V gene (reference sequence). Between the trimmed V and J ends, which lost 0 bases and 2 bases, there was a span of 9 bases. The CDR3 here is CATSRESRSTDTQYF. CDR3 DNA sequence: TGTGCCACCAGCAGAGAGAGCCGGTCCACAGATACGCAGTATTTT.

The rearrangement joins TRBV20-1 to TRBJ1-1; D remains unclear. The CDR3 consists of 14 residues. V dropped 0 bases and J dropped 8 bases, with 16 bases sitting between them. Germline V gene lookup returns CDR1 DFQATT and CDR2 SNEGSKA (reference sequence). The CDR3 region has the DNA TGCAGTGCTAGAGAAAGGGCCACGTCTGGCGAAGCTTTCTTT. This sequence encodes CSARERATSGEAFF.